The present T cell receptor beta chain was sequenced within a study of vaccination effects on CD4 cells after COVID-19. Looking at the study overall: Post-vaccine sampling took place a median of 72 days after the second dose. Findings and caveats of the study: Vaccine-induced clones in healthy vaccinees cross-reacted with common cold coronaviruses in only 1 of 255 cases.

Generated by immunoSEQ multiplex PCR, the TCRdb table keeps only in-frame clones and is missing some. The table lists about 66,000 clones, roughly 80% of them singletons. In regard to this clone: Its antigen remains unidentified.

Antigen-specific CD4+ T cell clonotypes were called by their expansion after viral peptide-pool culture in ViraFEST. Isolating CD4+ T cells followed 9 to 10 days of culture. Each participant received a vaccine that was either BNT162b2 or mRNA-1273, given as two doses. None of the vaccinated had previously contracted SARS-CoV-2, and their nucleocapsid antibodies tested negative. The source was CD4+ T cells from PBMCs cultured with HCoV-OC43 spike peptides, collected after COVID-19 vaccination. Subset noted: HCoV-OC43 spike overlapping peptide pool stimulation. The TCR comes from a human donor who received a COVID-19 vaccine.

As DNA, the CDR3 is TGTGCCAGCAGCGATCGAGTGAGCTCCTACAATGAGCAGTTCTTC. Residues: CASSDRVSSYNEQFF. This chain connects TRBV11-3 to TRBJ2-1; no definite D call. The V end lost 5 bases, the J end lost 0 bases, and 11 bases lay between the germline ends. The germline V gene has CDR1 SGHNT and CDR2 YENEEA. This CDR3 region has 15 residues.